The clone carrying this TCR beta chain was counted a single time. This sample is part of a study of blood T cell repertoires in COVID-19. Across the study: Sites in the United States, Italy and Spain provided acute and convalescent COVID-19 samples.

In the source study's methods: Reference gene primer amplification in the assay estimated nucleated cell counts. This table comes from immunoSEQ multiplex PCR, and its TCRdb copy is limited to in-frame clones, with some not included. D and trimming come from the DNA, and the V and J calls and clone size come from that table. The table shows some 240,000 clones, with about nine tenths occurring only once. CDR1 is SGHRS, CDR2 YFSETQ, per germline. Trimming left V 3 bases short and J 4 bases short, with 13 bases between. This CDR3 has 14 residues. This sequence joins TRBV5-1 and TRBJ1-1; D possibly corresponds to TRBD1 (5 bases). This TCR came from a man in his 60s who had recovered from COVID-19. Sequences were obtained from peripheral blood. The CDR3: CASSSVRGGTEAFF. In nucleotides, the CDR3 is TGCGCCAGCAGCTCGGTCCGCGGGGGCACTGAAGCTTTCTTT.